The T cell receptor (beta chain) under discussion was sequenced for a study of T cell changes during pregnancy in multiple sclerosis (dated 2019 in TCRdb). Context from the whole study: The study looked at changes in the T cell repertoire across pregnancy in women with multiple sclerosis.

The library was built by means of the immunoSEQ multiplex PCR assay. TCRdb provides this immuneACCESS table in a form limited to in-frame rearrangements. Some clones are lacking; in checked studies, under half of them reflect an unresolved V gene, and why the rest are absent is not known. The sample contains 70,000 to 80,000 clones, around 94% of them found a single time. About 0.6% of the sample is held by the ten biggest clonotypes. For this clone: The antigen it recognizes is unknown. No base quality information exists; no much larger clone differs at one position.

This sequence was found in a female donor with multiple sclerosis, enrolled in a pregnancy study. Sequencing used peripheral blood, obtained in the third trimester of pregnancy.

The CDR3 is CSTRTGTNEQFF. The DNA is TGCAGCACTAGGACAGGGACCAATGAGCAGTTCTTC. The rearrangement combines TRBV29-1 with TRBJ2-1; 8 central bases correspond to TRBD1. V trim: 8 bases; J trim: 6 bases; unmatched bases: 6. The CDR3, cysteine through phenylalanine, is 12 amino acids long. Solely the CDR3 DNA is kept, with 36 bases framed from the first base. The germline V gene gives CDR1 as SQVTM and CDR2 as ANQGSEA.